The rows below give T cell receptor beta chains drawn from one sample of a study of blood T cells in healthy people across ages. TCRdb re-analysed the 5' RACE reads in MiXCR, keeping a single row per CDR3 protein. The sample has around 710,000 distinct CDR3 sequences, 40% to 45% seen once. Sequencing used blood. The receptors derive from a woman aged 60-70 years in good health. Both conserved end residues are part of each CDR3. Fields, in order: V gene, J gene, CDR3 protein.

V: TRBV9
J: TRBJ2-7
CDR3: CASSVGTGVHYEQYF

V: TRBV7-9
J: TRBJ2-1
CDR3: CASSLAGRGRDEQFF

V: TRBV20-1
J: TRBJ2-3
CDR3: CSASRGGSTDTQYF

V: TRBV9
J: TRBJ1-6
CDR3: CASSPPGQGVSPLHF

V: TRBV25-1
J: TRBJ1-4
CDR3: CASSEAGGTNEKLFF

V: TRBV6-5
J: TRBJ1-1
CDR3: CAAWPGRMNTEAFF

V: TRBV7-2
J: TRBJ2-4
CDR3: CASSLGTPVGQYF

V: TRBV9
J: TRBJ2-1
CDR3: CASSAAEAIQGAGISEQFF

V: TRBV7-2
J: TRBJ1-2
CDR3: CASSVAGQNYGYTF

V: TRBV5-1
J: TRBJ1-4
CDR3: CANSLQPAATNEKLFF

V: TRBV5-6
J: TRBJ1-2
CDR3: CASSSTTNHGYTF